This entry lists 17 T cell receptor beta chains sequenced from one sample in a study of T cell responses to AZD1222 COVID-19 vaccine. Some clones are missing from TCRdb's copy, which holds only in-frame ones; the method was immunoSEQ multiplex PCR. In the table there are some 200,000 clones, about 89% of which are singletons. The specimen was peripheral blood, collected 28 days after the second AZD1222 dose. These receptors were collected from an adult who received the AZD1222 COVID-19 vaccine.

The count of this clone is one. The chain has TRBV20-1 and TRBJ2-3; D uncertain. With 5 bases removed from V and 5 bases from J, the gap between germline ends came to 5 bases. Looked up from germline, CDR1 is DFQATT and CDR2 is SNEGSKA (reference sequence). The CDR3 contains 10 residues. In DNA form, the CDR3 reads TGCAGTGCTGTGCGAGATACGCAGTATTTT. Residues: CSAVRDTQYF.

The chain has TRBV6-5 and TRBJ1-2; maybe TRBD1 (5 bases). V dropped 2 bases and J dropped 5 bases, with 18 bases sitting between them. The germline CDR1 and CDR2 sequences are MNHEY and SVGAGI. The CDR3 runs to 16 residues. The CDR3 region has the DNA TGTGCCAGCAGTTACCTGGGGGGGAGGGCTTATTATGGCTACACCTTC. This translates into CASSYLGGRAYYGYTF.

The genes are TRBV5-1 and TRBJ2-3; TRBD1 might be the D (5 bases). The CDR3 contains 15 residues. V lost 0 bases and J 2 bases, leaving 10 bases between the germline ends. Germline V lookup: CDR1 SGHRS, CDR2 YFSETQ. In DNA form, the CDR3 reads TGCGCCAGCAGCTTGGAGGGGCGGACCACAGATACGCAGTATTTT. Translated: CASSLEGRTTDTQYF.

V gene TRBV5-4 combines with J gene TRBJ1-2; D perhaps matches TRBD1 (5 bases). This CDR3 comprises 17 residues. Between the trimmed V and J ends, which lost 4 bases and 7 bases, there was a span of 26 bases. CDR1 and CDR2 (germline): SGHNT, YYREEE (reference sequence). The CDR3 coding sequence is TGTGCCAGCAGCCCCCGGACGGCGGCCAGGGAGAAAAGTGGCTACACCTTC. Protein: CASSPRTAAREKSGYTF.

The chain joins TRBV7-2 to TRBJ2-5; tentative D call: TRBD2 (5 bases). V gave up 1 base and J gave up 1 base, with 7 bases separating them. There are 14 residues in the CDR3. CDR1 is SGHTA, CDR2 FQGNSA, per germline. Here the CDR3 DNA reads TGTGCCAGCAGCTTAGGGAGGTTCCAAGAGACCCAGTACTTC. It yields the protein CASSLGRFQETQYF.

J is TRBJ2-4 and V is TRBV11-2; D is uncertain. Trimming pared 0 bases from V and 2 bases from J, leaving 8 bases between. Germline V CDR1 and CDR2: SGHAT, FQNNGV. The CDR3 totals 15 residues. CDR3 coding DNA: TGTGCCAGCAGCTTAGACGGCCATTCCAAAAACATTCAGTACTTC. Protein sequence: CASSLDGHSKNIQYF.

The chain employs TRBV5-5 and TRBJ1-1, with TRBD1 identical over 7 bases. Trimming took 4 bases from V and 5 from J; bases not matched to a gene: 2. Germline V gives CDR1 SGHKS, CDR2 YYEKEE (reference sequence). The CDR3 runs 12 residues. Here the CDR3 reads CASSQQGTEAFF. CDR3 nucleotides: TGTGCCAGCAGCCAACAGGGGACTGAAGCTTTCTTT.

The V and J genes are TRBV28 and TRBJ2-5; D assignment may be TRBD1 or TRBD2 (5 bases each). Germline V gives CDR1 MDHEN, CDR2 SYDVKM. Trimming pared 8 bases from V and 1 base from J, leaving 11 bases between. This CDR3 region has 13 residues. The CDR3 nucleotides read TGTGCCAGCGGTTGGGGGAGCCAAGAGACCCAGTACTTC. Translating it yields CASGWGSQETQYF.

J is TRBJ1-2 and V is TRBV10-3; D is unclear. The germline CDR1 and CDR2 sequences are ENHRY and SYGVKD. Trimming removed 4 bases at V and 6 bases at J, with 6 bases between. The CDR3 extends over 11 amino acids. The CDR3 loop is CAISVSDGYTF. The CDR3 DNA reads TGTGCCATCAGTGTGTCGGATGGCTACACCTTC.

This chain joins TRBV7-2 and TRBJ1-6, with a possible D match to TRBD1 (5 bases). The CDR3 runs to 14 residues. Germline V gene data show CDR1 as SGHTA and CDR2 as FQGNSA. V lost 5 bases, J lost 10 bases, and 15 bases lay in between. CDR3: CASSLQTGGSPLHF. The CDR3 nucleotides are TGTGCCAGCAGCCTCCAAACAGGCGGATCACCCCTCCACTTT.

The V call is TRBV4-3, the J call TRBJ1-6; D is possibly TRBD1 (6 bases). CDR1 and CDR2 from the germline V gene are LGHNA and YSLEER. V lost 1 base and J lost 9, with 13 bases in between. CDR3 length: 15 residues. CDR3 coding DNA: TGCGCCAGCAGCCAAGGCAGGGGAGTAGGTTCACCCCTCCACTTT. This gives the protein CASSQGRGVGSPLHF.

The chain's CDR3 is CSVAGQGSTDTQYF. CDR3 bases: TGCAGCGTTGCAGGACAGGGTAGTACAGATACGCAGTATTTT. The rearrangement uses TRBV29-1 and TRBJ2-3; 8 nucleotides agree with TRBD1. The CDR3 is made up of 14 amino acids. Germline-derived CDR1 and CDR2 are SQVTM and ANQGSEA. V shed 4 bases, J shed 3 bases, and the junction held 6 bases outside the gene matches.

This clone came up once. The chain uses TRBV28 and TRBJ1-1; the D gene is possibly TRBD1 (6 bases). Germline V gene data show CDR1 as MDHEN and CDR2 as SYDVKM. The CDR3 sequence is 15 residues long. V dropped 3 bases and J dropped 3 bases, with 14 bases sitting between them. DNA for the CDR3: TGTGCCAGCAGTTTGGGTGACCACAGGGACACTGAAGCTTTCTTT. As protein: CASSLGDHRDTEAFF.

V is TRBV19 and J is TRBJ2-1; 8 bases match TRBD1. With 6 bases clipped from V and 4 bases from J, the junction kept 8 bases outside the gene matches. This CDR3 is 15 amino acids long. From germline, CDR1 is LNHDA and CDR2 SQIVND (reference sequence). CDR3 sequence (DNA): TGTGCCAGTAGCCCACAGGGGGACACTTACAATGAGCAGTTCTTC. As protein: CASSPQGDTYNEQFF.

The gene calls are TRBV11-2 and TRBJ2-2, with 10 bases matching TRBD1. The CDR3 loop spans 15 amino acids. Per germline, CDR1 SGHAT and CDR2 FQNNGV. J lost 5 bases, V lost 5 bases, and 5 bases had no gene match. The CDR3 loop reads CASSLTGGRTGELFF. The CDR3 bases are TGTGCCAGCAGCCTGACAGGGGGCCGGACCGGGGAGCTGTTTTTT. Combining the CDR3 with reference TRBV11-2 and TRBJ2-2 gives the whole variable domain EAGVAQSPRYKIIEKRQSVAFWCNPISGHATLYWYQQILGQGPKLLIQFQNNGVVDDSQLPKDRFSAERLKGVDSTLKIQPAKLEDSAVYLCASSLTGGRTGELFFGEGSRLTVL.

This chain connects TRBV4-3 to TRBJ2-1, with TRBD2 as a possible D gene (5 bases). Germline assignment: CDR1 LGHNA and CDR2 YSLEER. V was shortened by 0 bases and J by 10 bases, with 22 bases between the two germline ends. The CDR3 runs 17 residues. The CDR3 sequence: CASSQESGLYSADEQFF. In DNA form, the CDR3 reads TGCGCCAGCAGCCAAGAGAGCGGACTGTACTCGGCCGACGAGCAGTTCTTC.

The CDR3 DNA reads as TGTGCCAGCAGCTTAGTTAGTCCGGGACTAGCAACCAATGAGCAGTTCTTC. This sequence encodes CASSLVSPGLATNEQFF. The V gene is TRBV7-6, the J gene TRBJ2-1; 9 positions match TRBD2. Germline-derived CDR1 and CDR2 are SGHVS and FNYEAQ. The V and J ends lost 1 base and 6 bases, in that order; junction bases with no gene match: 10. This CDR3 has 17 residues.